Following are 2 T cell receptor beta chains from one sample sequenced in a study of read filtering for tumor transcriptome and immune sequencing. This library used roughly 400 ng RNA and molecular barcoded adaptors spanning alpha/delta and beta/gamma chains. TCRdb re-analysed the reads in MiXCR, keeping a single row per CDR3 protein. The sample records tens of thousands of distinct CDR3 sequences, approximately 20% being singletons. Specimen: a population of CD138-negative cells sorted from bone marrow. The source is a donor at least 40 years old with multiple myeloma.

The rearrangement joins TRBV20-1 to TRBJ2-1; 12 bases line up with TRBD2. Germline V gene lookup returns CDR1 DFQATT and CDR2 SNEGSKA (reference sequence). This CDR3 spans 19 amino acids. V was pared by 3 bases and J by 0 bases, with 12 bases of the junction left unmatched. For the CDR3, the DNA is TGCAGTGCTAGCGCTAACGGACTAGCGGGACAGAGCTCCTACAATGAGCAGTTCTTC. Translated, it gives CSASANGLAGQSSYNEQFF.

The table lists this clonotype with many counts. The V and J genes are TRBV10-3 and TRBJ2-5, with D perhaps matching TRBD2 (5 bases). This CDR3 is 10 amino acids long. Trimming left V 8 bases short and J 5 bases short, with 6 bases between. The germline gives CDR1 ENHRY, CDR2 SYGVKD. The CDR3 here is CAIGEETQYF. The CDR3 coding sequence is TGTGCCATCGGGGAGGAGACCCAGTACTTC.